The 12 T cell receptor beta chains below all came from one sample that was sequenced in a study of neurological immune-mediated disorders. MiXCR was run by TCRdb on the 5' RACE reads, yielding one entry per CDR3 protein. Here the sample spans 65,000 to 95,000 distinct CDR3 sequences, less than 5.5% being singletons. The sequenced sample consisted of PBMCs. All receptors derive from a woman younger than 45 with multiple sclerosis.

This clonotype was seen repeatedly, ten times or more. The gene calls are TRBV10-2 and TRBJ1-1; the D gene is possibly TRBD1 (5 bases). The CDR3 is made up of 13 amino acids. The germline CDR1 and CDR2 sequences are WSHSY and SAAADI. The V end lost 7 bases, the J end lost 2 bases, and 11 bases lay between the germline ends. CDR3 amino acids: CASKGLGNTEAFF. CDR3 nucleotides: TGCGCCAGCAAGGGACTGGGAAACACTGAAGCTTTCTTT.

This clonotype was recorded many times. The CDR3 DNA reads as TGCAGTGCTAGAGATCTTCAGGGGACCGCCGACTACAATGAGCAGTTCTTC. Its protein is CSARDLQGTADYNEQFF. The chain carries TRBV20-1 and TRBJ2-1, with a possible D match to TRBD1 (6 bases). Germline CDR1 reads DFQATT; CDR2 reads SNEGSKA (reference sequence). There are 17 residues in the CDR3. V lost 0 bases, J lost 3 bases, and 18 bases lay in between.

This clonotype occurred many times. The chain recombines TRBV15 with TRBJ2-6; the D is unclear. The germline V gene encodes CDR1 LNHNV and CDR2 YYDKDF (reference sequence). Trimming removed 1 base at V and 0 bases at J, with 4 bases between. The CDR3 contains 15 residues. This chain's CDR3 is CATSRAFSGANVLTF. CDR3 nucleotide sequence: TGTGCCACCAGCAGAGCCTTCTCTGGGGCCAACGTCCTGACTTTC.

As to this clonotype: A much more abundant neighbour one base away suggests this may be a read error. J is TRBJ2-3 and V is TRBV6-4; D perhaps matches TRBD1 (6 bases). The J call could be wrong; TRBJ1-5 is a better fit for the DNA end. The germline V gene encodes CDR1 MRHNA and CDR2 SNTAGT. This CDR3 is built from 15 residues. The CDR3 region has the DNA TGTGCCAGCAGCCAACTAGCGGGGGCTACAGATACGCAGCATTTT. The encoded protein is CASSQLAGATDTQHF.

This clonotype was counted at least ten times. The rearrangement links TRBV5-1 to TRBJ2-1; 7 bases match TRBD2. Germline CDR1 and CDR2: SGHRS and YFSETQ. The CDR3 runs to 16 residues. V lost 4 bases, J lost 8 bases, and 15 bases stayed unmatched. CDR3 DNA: TGCGCCAGCAGCCCAAGCGGAATGGGGGGGATCGATGAGCAGTTCTTC. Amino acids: CASSPSGMGGIDEQFF.

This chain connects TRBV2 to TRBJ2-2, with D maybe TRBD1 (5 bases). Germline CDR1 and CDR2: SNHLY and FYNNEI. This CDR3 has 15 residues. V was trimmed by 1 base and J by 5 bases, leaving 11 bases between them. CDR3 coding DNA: TGTGCCAGCAGTGAAGAGCAGGGTGGGACCGGGGAGCTGTTTTTT. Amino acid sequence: CASSEEQGGTGELFF.

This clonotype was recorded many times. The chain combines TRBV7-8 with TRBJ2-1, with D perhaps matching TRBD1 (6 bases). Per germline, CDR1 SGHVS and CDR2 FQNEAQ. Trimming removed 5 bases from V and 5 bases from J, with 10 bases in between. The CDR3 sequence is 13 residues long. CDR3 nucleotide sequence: TGTGCCAGCAGCCTGGGGGCGCACAATGAGCAGTTCTTC. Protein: CASSLGAHNEQFF.

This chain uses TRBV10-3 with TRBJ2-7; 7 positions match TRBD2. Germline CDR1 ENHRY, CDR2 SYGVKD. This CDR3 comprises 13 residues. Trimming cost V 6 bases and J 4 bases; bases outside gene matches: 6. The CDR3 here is CAISAWGGYEQYV. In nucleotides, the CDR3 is TGTGCCATCAGCGCCTGGGGGGGTTACGAGCAGTACGTC.

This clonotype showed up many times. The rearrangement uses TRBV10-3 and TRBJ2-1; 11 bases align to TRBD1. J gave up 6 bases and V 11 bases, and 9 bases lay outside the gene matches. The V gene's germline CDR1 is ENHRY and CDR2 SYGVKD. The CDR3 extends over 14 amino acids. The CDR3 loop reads CAVGTGGIFNEQFF. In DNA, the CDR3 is TGTGCCGTCGGGACAGGGGGTATTTTCAATGAGCAGTTCTTC.

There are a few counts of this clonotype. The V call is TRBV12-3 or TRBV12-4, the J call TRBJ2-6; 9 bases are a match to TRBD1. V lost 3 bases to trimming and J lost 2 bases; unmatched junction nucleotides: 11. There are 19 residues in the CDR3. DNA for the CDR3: TGTGCCAGCAGTTTCGCGACACAGGGGGCCTTCGCTGGGGCCAACGTCCTGACTTTC. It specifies CASSFATQGAFAGANVLTF.

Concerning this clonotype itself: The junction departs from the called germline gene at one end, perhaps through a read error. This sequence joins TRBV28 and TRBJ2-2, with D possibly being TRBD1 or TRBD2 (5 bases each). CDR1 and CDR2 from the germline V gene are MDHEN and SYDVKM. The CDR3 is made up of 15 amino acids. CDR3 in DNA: TGTGCCAGCAGTTTAGGATCCTCCTACACCGGGGCGCTGTTTTTT. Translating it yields CASSLGSSYTGALFF.

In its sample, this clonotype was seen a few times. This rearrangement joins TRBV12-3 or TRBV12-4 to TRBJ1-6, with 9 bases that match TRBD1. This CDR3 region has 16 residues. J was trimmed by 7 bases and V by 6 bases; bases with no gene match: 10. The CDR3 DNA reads TGTGCCAGCAGCCCACAGGGGGCGGGTCGGAATTCACCCCTCCACTTT. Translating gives CASSPQGAGRNSPLHF.